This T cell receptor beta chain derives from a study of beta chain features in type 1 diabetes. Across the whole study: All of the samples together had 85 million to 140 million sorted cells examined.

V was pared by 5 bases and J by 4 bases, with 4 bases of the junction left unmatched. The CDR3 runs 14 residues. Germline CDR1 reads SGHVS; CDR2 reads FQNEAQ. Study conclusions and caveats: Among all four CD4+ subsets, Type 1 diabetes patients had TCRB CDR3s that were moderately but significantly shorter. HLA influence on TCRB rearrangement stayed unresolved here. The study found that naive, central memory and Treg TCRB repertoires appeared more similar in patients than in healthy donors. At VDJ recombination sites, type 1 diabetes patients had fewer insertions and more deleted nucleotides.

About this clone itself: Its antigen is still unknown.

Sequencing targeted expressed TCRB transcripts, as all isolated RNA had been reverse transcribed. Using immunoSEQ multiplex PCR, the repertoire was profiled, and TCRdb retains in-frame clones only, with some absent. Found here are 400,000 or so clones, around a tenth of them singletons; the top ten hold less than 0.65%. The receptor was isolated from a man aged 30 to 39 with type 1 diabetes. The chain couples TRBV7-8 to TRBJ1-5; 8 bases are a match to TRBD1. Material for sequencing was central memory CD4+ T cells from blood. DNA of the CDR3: TGTGCCAGCAGCATGACAGGGGTGAATCAGCCCCAGCATTTT. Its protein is CASSMTGVNQPQHF.